This paragraph covers one T cell receptor (beta chain) sequence. The target antigen is unknown. The PCR used 60 Vbeta and 13 Jbeta primers. Clones were read by immunoSEQ multiplex PCR, and TCRdb kept only the in-frame ones, dropping some. The data show under 200,000 clones, 79% seen once. This specimen comes from a study of cytomegalovirus exposure and HLA in healthy donors. Study findings and constraints: Per published reports, the classifier diagnosed cytomegalovirus status with high specificity and sensitivity. A link between a missense DCLRE1C variant and TCR beta V- and J-gene trimming emerged from a later analysis. TRBV6-2, TRBV6-3 and other indistinguishable V segments were excluded.

The V and J ends lost 7 bases and 6 bases respectively, with 8 bases between them. CDR3 length: 11 residues. CDR1 is SGHTA, CDR2 FQGNSA, per germline. The V gene is TRBV7-2, the J gene TRBJ2-3; D is undetermined. The sequencing input was PBMCs. This TCR was sampled from a woman aged 40 to 50 in good health and CMV-seronegative. CDR3: CASTTQDTQYF. The DNA for the CDR3 is TGTGCCAGCACCACACAGGATACGCAGTATTTT.